One and the same sample provided the 3 T cell receptor beta chains below, sequenced in a study of OX40 agonist ivuxolimab in advanced cancers. Sequencing was performed with immunoSEQ multiplex PCR; in TCRdb, only in-frame clones are kept and a portion is missing. The sample includes 30,000 to 40,000 clones, roughly nine tenths of them seen just once. The sample was CD4+ or CD8+ T cells sorted from blood, taken in a trial of the OX40 agonist ivuxolimab. The receptors originated from an adult with an advanced solid tumor such as melanoma, head and neck, liver or kidney cancer.

For this clone: Other DNA sequences in the same sample also yield this CDR3. The V call is TRBV6-1, the J call TRBJ2-7, with D perhaps being TRBD1 or TRBD2 (5 bases each). V lost 7 bases to trimming and J lost 5 bases, with 15 bases between them. Germline V CDR1 and CDR2: MNHNS, SASEGT. The CDR3 totals 13 residues. The DNA of the CDR3 is TGTGCCAGCACGGTACGGGGCCCTGACGAGCAGTACTTC. This codes for CASTVRGPDEQYF.

CDR3 nucleotides: TGTGCCAGCAGTTTGGGGGCACGTGAGCAGTTCTTC. Amino acids: CASSLGAREQFF. The V call is TRBV28, the J call TRBJ2-1, with a tentative D call TRBD1 (6 bases). Germline V gene lookup returns CDR1 MDHEN and CDR2 SYDVKM. The CDR3 consists of 12 residues. V was pared by 3 bases and J by 9 bases, with 9 bases between. Full variable domain (remainder filled in from reference TRBV28 and TRBJ2-1): DVKVTQSSRYLVKRTGEKVFLECVQDMDHENMFWYRQDPGLGLRLIYFSYDVKMKEKGDIPEGYSVSREKKERFSLILESASTNQTSMYLCASSLGAREQFFGPGTRLTVL.

The V call is TRBV25-1, the J call TRBJ1-3; D remains unclear. From germline, CDR1 is MGHDK and CDR2 SYGVNS. The CDR3 length is 11 residues. The germline V and J ends were trimmed by 8 bases and 1 base, with 3 bases remaining between them. For the CDR3, the DNA is TGTGCCAGCGGGTCTGGAAACACCATATATTTT. As protein: CASGSGNTIYF.